This record concerns one TCR beta chain sequence. Its cognate antigen is unknown. This sample's time point: newly diagnosed GD, antithyroid drugs for less than 3 months. RNA from PBMCs was the source of the TCR library. The data belong to a study of regulatory T cells in long-lasting Graves disease. Study-level results: Newly diagnosed disease favored TRBV20-1 and TRBJ2-1 over persistent disease. Results may be inaccurate due to the small sample size.

The CDR3 contains 15 residues. CDR1 is LNHDA, CDR2 SQIVND, per germline (reference sequence). With 5 bases clipped from V and 4 bases from J, the junction kept 8 bases outside the gene matches. TCR beta libraries were built with iRepertoire HTBI primers and Arm-PCR of CDR3 regions. TCRdb re-derived calls from the multiplex PCR reads in MiXCR, one entry per CDR3 protein. The sample records hundreds of thousands of distinct CDR3 sequences, roughly 15% being singletons. These records were also assigned to another study, of T cells in Graves' hyperthyroidism and ophthalmopathy. That source adds: Investigators excluded patients with uncontrolled infection, other autoimmune disease, pregnancy or lactation. The TCR CDR3 first-round RT-PCR relied on the HTBI primer set.

This receptor was identified in a woman in her twenties or thirties with Graves disease. The source material was peripheral blood mononuclear cells (PBMCs), sampled at new diagnosis, from a patient treated with antithyroid drugs. The chain combines TRBV19 with TRBJ2-3; 8 nucleotides match TRBD1. CDR3 in amino acids: CASSDPGGNPDTQYF. The CDR3 DNA follows: TGTGCCAGTAGTGACCCAGGGGGCAACCCAGATACGCAGTATTTT.